The present entry profiles one TCR beta chain with its context. This entry comes from a study of T-cell reconstitution after alpha-beta-depleted transplantation in children. The TCRbeta library was prepared with unique molecular identifiers. TCRdb called the PCR reads again in MiXCR, with one record for every CDR3 protein. Among about 540,000 distinct CDR3 sequences listed, around 20% were seen once. Trimming took 8 bases from V and 0 from J, leaving 11 bases between them. The CDR3 loop spans 13 amino acids. The germline gives CDR1 SEHNR, CDR2 FQNEAQ (reference sequence). This specimen was PBMCs from the stem cell graft donor, taken from the stem cell graft. The sequence derives from a human donor who donated a stem cell graft to a child with acute lymphoblastic leukemia. The rearrangement joins TRBV7-9 to TRBJ2-7; either TRBD1 or TRBD2 may supply D (5 bases each). CDR3 DNA: TGTGCCAGCCTGAGGGACGACTCCTACGAGCAGTACTTC. It yields the protein CASLRDDSYEQYF.